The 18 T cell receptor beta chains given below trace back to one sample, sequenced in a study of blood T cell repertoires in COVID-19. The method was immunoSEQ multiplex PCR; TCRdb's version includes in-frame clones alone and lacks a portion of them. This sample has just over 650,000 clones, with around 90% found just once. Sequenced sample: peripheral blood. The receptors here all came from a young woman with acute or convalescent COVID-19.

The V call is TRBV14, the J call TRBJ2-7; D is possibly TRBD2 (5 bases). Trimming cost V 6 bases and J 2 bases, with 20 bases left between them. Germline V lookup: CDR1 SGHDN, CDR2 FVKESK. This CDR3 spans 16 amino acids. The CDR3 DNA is TGTGCCAGCAGTCGGACCAGGACCCTGCGGGCCTACGAGCAGTACTTC. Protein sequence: CASSRTRTLRAYEQYF.

The CDR3 DNA is TGCGCCAGCAGCCAAGGGCGCCCGTTAACAGGGGACCCTGAAGCTTTCTTT. Protein sequence: CASSQGRPLTGDPEAFF. V is TRBV4-1 and J is TRBJ1-1; 7 nucleotides align to TRBD1. The CDR3 covers 17 residues. Germline V gives CDR1 MGHRA, CDR2 YSYEKL. Unmatched junction bases numbered 14, after V lost 1 base and J lost 6 bases.

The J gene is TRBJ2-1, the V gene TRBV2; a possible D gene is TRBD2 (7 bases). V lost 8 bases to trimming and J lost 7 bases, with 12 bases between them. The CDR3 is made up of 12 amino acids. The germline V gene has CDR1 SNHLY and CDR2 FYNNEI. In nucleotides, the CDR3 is TGTGCCAGCGGGGGGGCTCTGAATGAGCAGTTCTTC. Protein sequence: CASGGALNEQFF.

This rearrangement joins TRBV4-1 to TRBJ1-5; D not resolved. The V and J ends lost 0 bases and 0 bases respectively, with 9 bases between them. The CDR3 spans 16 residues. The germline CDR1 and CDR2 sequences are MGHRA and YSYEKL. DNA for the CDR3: TGCGCCAGCAGCCAAGATCCAGAAAATAGCAATCAGCCCCAGCATTTT. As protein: CASSQDPENSNQPQHF.

CDR3 protein: CASSPRLAGFYEQYF. The CDR3 DNA sequence: TGTGCCAGCAGCCCCCGACTAGCGGGGTTCTACGAGCAGTACTTC. The V and J genes are TRBV7-8 and TRBJ2-7; 11 nucleotides match TRBD2. The CDR3 has 15 amino acids. Looked up from germline, CDR1 is SGHVS and CDR2 is FQNEAQ. V lost 5 bases and J lost 3; bases outside the gene matches: 6.

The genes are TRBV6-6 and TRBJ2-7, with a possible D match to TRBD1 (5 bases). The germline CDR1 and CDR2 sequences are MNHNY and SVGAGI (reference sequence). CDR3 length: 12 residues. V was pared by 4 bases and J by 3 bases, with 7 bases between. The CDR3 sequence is CASSSQGYEQYF. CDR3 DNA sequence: TGTGCCAGCAGTTCCCAGGGCTACGAGCAGTACTTC.

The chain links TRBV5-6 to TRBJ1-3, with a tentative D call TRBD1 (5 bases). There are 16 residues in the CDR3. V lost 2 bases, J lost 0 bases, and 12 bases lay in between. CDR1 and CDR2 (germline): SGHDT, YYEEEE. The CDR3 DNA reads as TGTGCCAGCAGCTTCGACAGTCCGATCTCTGGAAACACCATATATTTT. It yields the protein CASSFDSPISGNTIYF.

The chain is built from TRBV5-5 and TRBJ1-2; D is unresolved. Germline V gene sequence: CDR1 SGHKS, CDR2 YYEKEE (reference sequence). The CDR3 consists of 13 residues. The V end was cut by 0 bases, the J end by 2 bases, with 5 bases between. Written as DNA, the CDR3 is TGTGCCAGCAGCTTGGCCCTGAACTATGGCTACACCTTC. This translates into CASSLALNYGYTF.

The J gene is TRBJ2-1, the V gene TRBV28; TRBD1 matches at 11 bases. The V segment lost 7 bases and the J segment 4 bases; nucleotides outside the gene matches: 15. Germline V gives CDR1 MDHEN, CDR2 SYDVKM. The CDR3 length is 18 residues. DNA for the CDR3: TGTGCCAGCAACCTGAACCGGGACAGGGGGTTGTTTTACAATGAGCAGTTCTTC. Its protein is CASNLNRDRGLFYNEQFF.

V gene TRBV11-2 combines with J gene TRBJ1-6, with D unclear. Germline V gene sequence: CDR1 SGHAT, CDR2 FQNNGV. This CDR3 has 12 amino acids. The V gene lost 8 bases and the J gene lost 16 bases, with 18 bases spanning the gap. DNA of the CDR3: TGTGCCAGCTCTATCCACTACGAAATTCTCCACTTT. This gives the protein CASSIHYEILHF.

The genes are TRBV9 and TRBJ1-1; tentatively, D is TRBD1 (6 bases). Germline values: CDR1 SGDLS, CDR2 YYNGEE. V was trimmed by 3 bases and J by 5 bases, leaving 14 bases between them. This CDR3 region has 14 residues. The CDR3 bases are TGTGCCAGCAGCGCCCTACAGGGTCGGACTGAAGCTTTCTTT. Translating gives CASSALQGRTEAFF.

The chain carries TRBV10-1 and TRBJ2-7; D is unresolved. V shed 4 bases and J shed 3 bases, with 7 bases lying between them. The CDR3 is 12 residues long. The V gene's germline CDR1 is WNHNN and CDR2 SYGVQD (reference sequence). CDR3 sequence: CASSGEVYEQYF. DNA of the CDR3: TGCGCCAGCAGTGGTGAGGTCTACGAGCAGTACTTC.

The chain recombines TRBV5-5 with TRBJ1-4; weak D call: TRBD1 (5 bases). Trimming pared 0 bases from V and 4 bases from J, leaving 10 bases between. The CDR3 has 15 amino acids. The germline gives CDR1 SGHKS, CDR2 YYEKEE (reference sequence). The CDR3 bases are TGTGCCAGCAGCTTGGCAGGGCAGGTTAATGAAAAACTGTTTTTT. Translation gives CASSLAGQVNEKLFF.

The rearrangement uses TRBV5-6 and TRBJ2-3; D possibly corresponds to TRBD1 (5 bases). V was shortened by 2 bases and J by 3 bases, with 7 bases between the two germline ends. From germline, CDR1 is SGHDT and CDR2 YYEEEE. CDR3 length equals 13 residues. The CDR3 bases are TGTGCCAGCAGCTTAGCAGGGACAGATACGCAGTATTTT. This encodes CASSLAGTDTQYF.

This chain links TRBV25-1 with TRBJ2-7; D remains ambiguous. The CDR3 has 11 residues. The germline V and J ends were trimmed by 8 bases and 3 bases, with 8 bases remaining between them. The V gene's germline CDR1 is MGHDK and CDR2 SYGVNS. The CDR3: CASRLNYEQYF. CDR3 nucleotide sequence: TGTGCCAGCCGTCTAAACTACGAGCAGTACTTC.

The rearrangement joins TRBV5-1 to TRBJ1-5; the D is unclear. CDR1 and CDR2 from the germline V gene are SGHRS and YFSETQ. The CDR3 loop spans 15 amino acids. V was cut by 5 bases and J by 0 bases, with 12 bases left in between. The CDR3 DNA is TGCGCCAGCAGTCCCGGTGATCATAGCAATCAGCCCCAGCATTTT. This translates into CASSPGDHSNQPQHF. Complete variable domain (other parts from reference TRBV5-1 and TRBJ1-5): KAGVTQTPRYLIKTRGQQVTLSCSPISGHRSVSWYQQTPGQGLQFLFEYFSETQRNKGNFPGRFSGRQFSNSRSEMNVSTLELGDSALYLCASSPGDHSNQPQHFGDGTRLSIL.

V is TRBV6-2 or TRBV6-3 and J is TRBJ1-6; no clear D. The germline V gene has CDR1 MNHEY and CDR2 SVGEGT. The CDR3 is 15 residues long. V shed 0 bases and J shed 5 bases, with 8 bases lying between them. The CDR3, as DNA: TGTGCCAGCAGTTACTCGCCACTCAATAATTCACCCCTCCACTTT. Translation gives CASSYSPLNNSPLHF.

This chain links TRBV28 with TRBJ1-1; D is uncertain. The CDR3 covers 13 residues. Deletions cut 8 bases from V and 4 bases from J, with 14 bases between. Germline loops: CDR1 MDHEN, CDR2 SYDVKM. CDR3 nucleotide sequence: TGTGCCAGCCCGAAATCGCTAGGCACTGAAGCTTTCTTT. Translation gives CASPKSLGTEAFF.